This entry describes one T cell receptor (beta chain). V dropped 6 bases and J dropped 10; count of bases not matched to a gene: 6. The CDR3 length is 12 residues. Germline V CDR1 and CDR2: MDHEN, SYDVKM. The protocol was immunoSEQ multiplex PCR, while the TCRdb copy is restricted to in-frame clones and leaves out a portion. This sample has 1.4 million or so clones; roughly 98.5% occur once, and the top ten carry roughly 0.35%. The data were obtained in a study of shared clonotypes between healthy human individuals. Material: naive CD4+ T cells sorted from blood. Subset of the sample: CD45RA+ positively selected. The TCR originated in a man aged 25-45 years in good health. The chain has TRBV28 and TRBJ2-1; 7 bases line up with TRBD2. This chain's CDR3 is CASSRLAEEQFF. The CDR3 region has the DNA TGTGCCAGCAGCCGACTAGCTGAAGAGCAGTTCTTC.